These T cell receptor beta chains were read from a single sample in a study of T-cell reconstitution after alpha-beta-depleted transplantation in children. One entry per CDR3 protein, called by TCRdb with MiXCR from the PCR reads. Of 350,000 to 500,000 distinct CDR3 sequences listed, roughly 44% are singletons. The input for sequencing was PBMCs, taken before TCRalphabeta/CD19-depleted stem cell transplant. These receptors were taken from a girl aged 2 to 9 with aplastic anemia, due to receive a stem cell transplant. Both conserved end residues are part of each CDR3. D genes are given only for firm matches. Clone size is given for some rows only: seen once, a few or many times, or a class if the clone is expanded.

size: NA; J: TRBJ2-7; D: NA; V: TRBV29-1; CDR3: CSANAGGSYEQYF; DNA: TGCAGCGCCAACGCGGGTGGGTCCTACGAGCAGTACTTC
size: NA; J: TRBJ2-3; D: TRBD2; V: TRBV28; CDR3: CASSNSGGAPDTQYF; DNA: TGTGCCAGCAGTAATAGCGGGGGGGCTCCAGATACGCAGTATTTT
size: few; J: TRBJ2-3; D: TRBD2; V: TRBV20-1; CDR3: CSARAASGSSTDTQYF; DNA: TGCAGTGCTAGAGCCGCGAGCGGGAGTAGCACAGATACGCAGTATTTT
size: many; J: TRBJ2-7; D: NA; V: TRBV21-1; CDR3: CASSRTSGKYEQYF; DNA: TGTGCCAGCAGTCGGACTAGCGGGAAGTACGAGCAGTACTTC
size: NA; J: TRBJ1-1; D: NA; V: TRBV20-1; CDR3: CSDDHQGAEAFF; DNA: TGCAGTGACGATCACCAAGGCGCTGAAGCTTTCTTT
size: few; J: TRBJ1-1; D: TRBD1; V: TRBV20-1; CDR3: CSAVTGGFPEAFF; DNA: TGCAGTGCTGTTACAGGGGGTTTCCCTGAAGCTTTCTTT
size: NA; J: TRBJ1-4; D: TRBD1; V: TRBV25-1; CDR3: CASSEFVRGHDRCEKLFF; DNA: TGTGCCAGCAGTGAATTCGTGAGGGGGCACGATAGGTGTGAAAAACTGTTTTTT
size: NA; J: TRBJ2-3; D: NA; V: TRBV5-1; CDR3: CASSLEDNTDTQYF; DNA: TGCGCCAGCAGCTTGGAGGACAACACAGATACGCAGTATTTT
size: NA; J: TRBJ2-5; D: NA; V: TRBV19; CDR3: CASSTPGSVGETQYF; DNA: TGTGCCAGTAGTACTCCGGGCTCCGTCGGGGAGACCCAGTACTTC
size: once; J: TRBJ2-3; D: NA; V: TRBV20-1; CDR3: CSAWVSTDTQYF; DNA: TGCAGTGCTTGGGTCAGCACAGATACGCAGTATTTT
size: NA; J: TRBJ2-7; D: NA; V: TRBV20-1; CDR3: CSARDYFGSYEQYF; DNA: TGCAGTGCTAGAGACTATTTTGGATCCTACGAGCAGTACTTC
size: NA; J: TRBJ2-7; D: TRBD2; V: TRBV10-3; CDR3: CAISFFTSGTSYEQYF; DNA: TGTGCCATCAGCTTCTTTACTAGCGGGACGTCCTACGAGCAGTACTTC
size: NA; J: TRBJ1-2; D: NA; V: TRBV28; CDR3: CASRAGGNYGDTF; DNA: TGTGCCAGCAGGGCGGGGGGTAACTATGGCGACACCTTC
size: NA; J: TRBJ2-4; D: TRBD2; V: TRBV28; CDR3: CASRSSGRGKNIQYF; DNA: TGTGCCAGCAGATCTAGCGGGAGGGGCAAAAACATTCAGTACTTC
size: few; J: TRBJ1-2; D: TRBD1; V: TRBV6-5; CDR3: CASSRRQGEDYGYTF; DNA: TGTGCCAGCAGCCGCCGACAGGGTGAAGACTATGGCTACACCTTC
size: NA; J: TRBJ2-2; D: TRBD1; V: TRBV2; CDR3: CASSGRDRGSGELFF; DNA: TGTGCCAGCAGTGGCCGGGACAGGGGTTCCGGGGAGCTGTTTTTT
size: many; J: TRBJ2-6; D: TRBD1; V: TRBV29-1; CDR3: CSVDEWTGGDGANVLTF; DNA: TGCAGCGTTGATGAATGGACAGGGGGGGATGGGGCCAACGTCCTGACTTTC
size: many; J: TRBJ1-2; D: NA; V: TRBV7-9; CDR3: CASSFTKGQNYGYTF; DNA: TGTGCCAGCAGCTTTACTAAGGGACAAAACTATGGCTACACCTTC
size: few; J: TRBJ2-3; D: NA; V: TRBV20-1; CDR3: CSARGVGAGTDTQYF; DNA: TGCAGTGCTAGGGGAGTGGGGGCAGGCACAGATACGCAGTATTTT
size: NA; J: TRBJ2-3; D: NA; V: TRBV7-6; CDR3: CASSPLHSSSTDTQYF; DNA: TGTGCCAGCAGCCCCCTCCATAGCTCTAGCACAGATACGCAGTATTTT
size: NA; J: TRBJ2-7; D: TRBD1; V: TRBV20-1; CDR3: CSARKDRGFTYEQYF; DNA: TGCAGTGCTAGAAAGGACAGGGGCTTCACCTACGAGCAGTACTTC
size: once; J: TRBJ2-1; D: TRBD2; V: TRBV20-1; CDR3: CSAIPREEYNEQFF; DNA: TGCAGTGCTATTCCCCGGGAGGAGTACAATGAGCAGTTCTTC
size: NA; J: TRBJ2-4; D: NA; V: TRBV28; CDR3: CASSFGDKNIQYF; DNA: TGTGCCAGCAGTTTTGGGGACAAAAACATTCAGTACTTC
size: NA; J: TRBJ2-7; D: NA; V: TRBV20-1; CDR3: CSASGGPPYEQYF; DNA: TGCAGTGCTAGCGGGGGGCCACCCTACGAGCAGTACTTC
size: NA; J: TRBJ2-7; D: TRBD2; V: TRBV29-1; CDR3: CSAQTSGRPYEQYF; DNA: TGCAGCGCCCAGACTAGCGGGAGACCCTACGAGCAGTACTTC
size: NA; J: TRBJ2-5; D: TRBD2; V: TRBV11-3; CDR3: CASSLGLAGGTQETQYF; DNA: TGTGCCAGCAGCCTCGGACTAGCGGGAGGAACACAAGAGACCCAGTACTTC
size: NA; J: TRBJ2-2; D: NA; V: TRBV5-1; CDR3: CASSLATTDTGELFF; DNA: TGCGCCAGCAGCTTGGCGACTACGGACACCGGGGAGCTGTTTTTT
size: many; J: TRBJ2-1; D: NA; V: TRBV5-1; CDR3: CASRWGATTLNEQFF; DNA: TGCGCCAGCAGATGGGGCGCGACCACCCTCAATGAGCAGTTCTTC